A selection of T cell receptor beta chains follows, all from one sample in a study of blood T cell repertoires in COVID-19. Assay: immunoSEQ multiplex PCR; the TCRdb copy retains only in-frame clones and omits some. The repertoire holds around 300,000 clones, with over 70% as singletons. The material sequenced was peripheral blood. These receptors came from a man between 25 and 39 years old with active or convalescent COVID-19. Each CDR3 is given with its conserved first and last residue.

j_call	v_call	cdr3_aa
TRBJ2-3	TRBV2	CASSGGLVLTDTQYF
TRBJ2-7	TRBV28	CASSLAGVLYEQYF
TRBJ2-7	TRBV9	CASSVEPLDWSSYEQYF
TRBJ2-1	TRBV2	CASSERNYNEQFF
TRBJ2-7	TRBV6-5	CASSNGVLDSYEQYF
TRBJ2-3	TRBV29-1	CSVEEGSTDTQYF
TRBJ1-4	TRBV5-5	CASSPRGGPNEKLFF
TRBJ2-1	TRBV18	CASSPSSGNYNEQFF
TRBJ2-4	TRBV19	CASSIAGHIQYF
TRBJ2-5	TRBV11-2	CASSVRVVDQETQYF
TRBJ1-2	TRBV4-2	CASSRERQAHYGYTF
TRBJ2-1	TRBV25-1	CASSETEQFF
TRBJ1-2	TRBV19	CASSTGDRDGYTF
TRBJ2-1	TRBV10-3	CAISESGGGRRSYNEQFF
TRBJ1-2	TRBV5-4	CASSLDNSNYGYTF
TRBJ2-2	TRBV9	CASSVEWTGTGELFF
TRBJ1-6	TRBV19	CASSIVPGQGGISPLHF
TRBJ2-7	TRBV3-1/TRBV3-2	CASSQDGSGGGEQYF
TRBJ1-3	TRBV19	CATRERSGNTIYF
TRBJ1-2	TRBV6-5	CASSQTQGTYGYTF
TRBJ1-1	TRBV12-3/TRBV12-4	CASSRTEAFF
TRBJ1-1	TRBV28	CASTLNTEAFF
TRBJ2-2	TRBV18	CASSPPAGGGGELFF
TRBJ1-3	TRBV5-1	CASSGNGDSGNTIYF
TRBJ2-3	TRBV24-1	CATSGDRSGTDTQYF
TRBJ1-2	TRBV7-2	CASSLRSGRRDGYTF
TRBJ2-5	TRBV19	CASSILLAGGPDQETQYF
TRBJ1-2	TRBV18	CASSPPPGEYGYTF
TRBJ2-2	TRBV12-3/TRBV12-4	CASSPRTGELFF
TRBJ1-4	TRBV7-2	CASSITGEVWDEKLFF
TRBJ2-1	TRBV11-3	CASSEELLSYNEQFF
TRBJ2-5	TRBV5-1	CASSFPPTGPETQYF
TRBJ2-5	TRBV30	CAWRRGQETQYF
TRBJ2-5	TRBV5-1	CASSFGIKGQGQETQYF
TRBJ2-7	TRBV7-2	CASSFVSYEQYF
TRBJ2-2	TRBV9	CASSLPQGVVTGELFF
TRBJ1-1	TRBV11-2	CASSLQAFDTEAFF
TRBJ1-2	TRBV6-5	CASRATGSDYGYTF
TRBJ1-1	TRBV12-5	CASGRGDTEAFF
TRBJ2-1	TRBV24-1	CATSDPSGSEQFF
TRBJ1-6	TRBV6-5	CASNLAGSYNSPLHF
TRBJ2-3	TRBV19	CASRDWRGDTQYF
TRBJ2-2	TRBV7-6	CASSLAAGQGFAGELFF
TRBJ2-3	TRBV5-1	CASSLGASGGTDTQYF
TRBJ2-5	TRBV7-6	CASSTTSGIEWETQYF
TRBJ1-2	TRBV7-2	CASSSVAGTNYGYTF
TRBJ2-3	TRBV19	CASSIRGLAGAYTDTQYF
TRBJ1-4	TRBV19	CASSHRGENEKLFF
TRBJ2-3	TRBV30	CAWQTSSGLDTQYF
TRBJ1-1	TRBV5-1	CASSFPSGGDTEAFF
TRBJ2-5	TRBV30	CAWSYRTSPRTQYF
TRBJ1-1	TRBV29-1	CSDHQGGRAEAFF
TRBJ2-1	TRBV7-3	CASSLSGTSGRGNEQFF
TRBJ2-7	TRBV9	CASSSRQASYEQYF